These 15 T cell receptor beta chains originate from one sample sequenced in a study of beta chain features in type 1 diabetes. Study-level findings and limits: Significant though moderate, a shortening of TCRB CDR3s appeared in all four CD4+ subsets of Type 1 diabetes patients.

Antigens for these TCRs are unknown. What was sequenced were expressed TCRB transcripts, since all of the isolated RNA had been reverse transcribed. Assay: immunoSEQ multiplex PCR; the TCRdb copy retains only in-frame clones and omits some. The table lists about 230,000 clones, approximately 16% of them singletons. Sequences were obtained from naive CD4+ T cells from blood. These receptors were obtained from a man aged 25-45 years with type 1 diabetes.

The rearrangement links TRBV30 to TRBJ1-5; possible D gene TRBD1, 6 bases. Germline assignment: CDR1 GTSNPN and CDR2 SVGIG (reference sequence). The CDR3 spans 13 residues. V gave up 3 bases and J gave up 4 bases, with 10 bases separating them. The CDR3 sequence is CAWSPGANQPQHF. The CDR3 region has the DNA TGTGCCTGGAGCCCAGGGGCGAATCAGCCCCAGCATTTT.

This clone came up a few times. This chain joins TRBV25-1 and TRBJ2-5; D may be TRBD1 (5 bases). CDR3 length: 12 residues. Trimming took off 7 bases at V and 5 bases at J, with 11 bases between the two ends. The germline V gene has CDR1 MGHDK and CDR2 SYGVNS. CDR3 sequence reads: CASNQRGETQYF. The CDR3 bases are TGTGCCAGCAATCAAAGGGGCGAGACCCAGTACTTC.

This clone was counted a few times. This sequence joins TRBV18 and TRBJ1-1; the match to TRBD1 covers 8 bases. The germline CDR1 and CDR2 sequences are KGHSH and LQKENI. The CDR3 consists of 14 residues. The ends lost 4 bases at V and 1 base at J; junction bases unmatched: 2. The CDR3 DNA reads TGTGCCAGCTCACTGGGGACAGGGAACACTGAAGCTTTCTTT. It encodes CASSLGTGNTEAFF. Supplemented by reference TRBV18 and TRBJ1-1, the full variable domain reads NAGVMQNPRHLVRRRGQEARLRCSPMKGHSHVYWYRQLPEEGLKFMVYLQKENIIDESGMPKERFSAEFPKEGPSILRIQQVVRGDSAAYFCASSLGTGNTEAFFGQGTRLTVV.

The gene calls are TRBV29-1 and TRBJ2-7, with 7 bases fitting TRBD1. Germline CDR1 SQVTM, CDR2 ANQGSEA. V was pared by 5 bases and J by 3 bases, with 13 bases of the junction left unmatched. The CDR3 runs to 15 residues. CDR3: CSVRRTGVLVYEQYF. CDR3 sequence (DNA): TGCAGCGTTCGACGAACAGGGGTGCTAGTCTACGAGCAGTACTTC.

This clone appeared a few times. The chain is built from TRBV11-2 and TRBJ2-1; 9 nucleotides match TRBD1. V shed 4 bases, J shed 3 bases, and the junction held 1 base outside the gene matches. In germline, CDR1 is SGHAT, CDR2 FQNNGV. The CDR3 runs to 14 residues. Here the CDR3 DNA reads TGTGCCAGCAGCTGGACAGGGGACTACAATGAGCAGTTCTTC. Amino acid sequence: CASSWTGDYNEQFF. Drawing the rest from reference TRBV11-2 and TRBJ2-1, the complete variable domain is EAGVAQSPRYKIIEKRQSVAFWCNPISGHATLYWYQQILGQGPKLLIQFQNNGVVDDSQLPKDRFSAERLKGVDSTLKIQPAKLEDSAVYLCASSWTGDYNEQFFGPGTRLTVL.

The chain employs TRBV29-1 and TRBJ1-2; D perhaps matches TRBD1 (6 bases). The V gene's germline CDR1 is SQVTM and CDR2 ANQGSEA. The ends were cut back, 6 bases at V and 8 bases at J, with 13 bases in the middle. This CDR3 contains 11 residues. DNA of the CDR3: TGCAGCGTGGGGACAACCGGCGGCTACACCTTC. It codes for CSVGTTGGYTF.

V and J are TRBV7-9 and TRBJ2-7, with TRBD1 identical over 7 bases. CDR1 is SEHNR, CDR2 FQNEAQ, per germline (reference sequence). The CDR3 is 14 residues long. The V segment lost 5 bases and the J segment 3 bases; nucleotides outside the gene matches: 7. The CDR3 here is CASSQGTARYEQYF. The CDR3 DNA is TGTGCCAGCAGCCAGGGGACAGCACGCTACGAGCAGTACTTC.

V usage is TRBV4-3 and J usage is TRBJ1-2; 7 nucleotides line up with TRBD1. The CDR3 has 15 amino acids. The germline V gene has CDR1 LGHNA and CDR2 YSLEER. The ends lost 1 base at V and 8 bases at J; junction bases unmatched: 10. Here the CDR3 DNA reads TGCGCCAGCAGCCAAGCACAGGGGTTTTTCTACGGCTACACCTTC. It is translated as CASSQAQGFFYGYTF.

The chain has TRBV7-2 and TRBJ1-5; no firm D call. The CDR3 is 15 residues long. V lost 1 base and J 2 bases, leaving 9 bases between the germline ends. Germline-derived CDR1 and CDR2 are SGHTA and FQGNSA. This chain's CDR3 is CASSLGGIGNQPQHF. The DNA of the CDR3 is TGTGCCAGCAGCTTAGGCGGGATTGGCAATCAGCCCCAGCATTTT.

The chain uses TRBV5-4 and TRBJ2-1; maybe TRBD2 (6 bases). CDR3 length: 14 residues. V shed 7 bases and J shed 6 bases, with 17 bases lying between them. Germline CDR1 reads SGHNT; CDR2 reads YYREEE (reference sequence). The CDR3 reads CASGSPGRGNEQFF. CDR3 in DNA: TGTGCCAGCGGGTCCCCCGGGAGAGGCAATGAGCAGTTCTTC.

There are a few counts of this clone. CDR3 coding DNA: TGTGCCTGGAGTCCGGGCGGTGTTACGCAGTATTTT. Protein: CAWSPGGVTQYF. V is TRBV30 and J is TRBJ2-3; D gene unclear. The CDR3 extends over 12 amino acids. With 2 bases removed from V and 8 bases from J, the gap between germline ends came to 11 bases. The germline V gene has CDR1 GTSNPN and CDR2 SVGIG (reference sequence).

This chain joins TRBV6-6 and TRBJ1-5, with 7 bases aligning to TRBD1. V gave up 6 bases and J gave up 2 bases; unmatched junction bases: 7. The CDR3 covers 15 residues. CDR1 is MNHNY, CDR2 SVGAGI, per germline (reference sequence). This CDR3 reads CASSLTGLGNQPQHF. CDR3 DNA sequence: TGTGCCAGCAGCCTGACAGGGCTGGGCAATCAGCCCCAGCATTTT.

The chain uses TRBV30 and TRBJ2-7, with 11 bases that match TRBD2. This CDR3 region has 15 residues. V lost 7 bases and J lost 5; bases outside the gene matches: 13. Germline values: CDR1 GTSNPN, CDR2 SVGIG (reference sequence). The CDR3 reads CASLLRLAGRHEQYF. The CDR3 region has the DNA TGTGCCTCTCTCCTCAGACTAGCGGGAAGACACGAGCAGTACTTC.

This clone came up a few times. The chain uses TRBV5-4 and TRBJ2-5, with D possibly being TRBD1 or TRBD2 (5 bases each). The CDR3 is made up of 14 amino acids. V was trimmed by 5 bases and J by 1 base, leaving 12 bases between them. Germline loops: CDR1 SGHNT, CDR2 YYREEE (reference sequence). The CDR3 spells CASRPGTTQETQYF. The DNA for the CDR3 is TGTGCCAGCAGGCCTGGGACGACCCAAGAGACCCAGTACTTC.

This clone has only a few counts. The gene calls are TRBV11-1 and TRBJ2-5; the match to TRBD1 covers 8 bases. With 1 base clipped from V and 4 bases from J, the junction kept 5 bases outside the gene matches. CDR3 length equals 15 residues. Germline loops: CDR1 SGHAT, CDR2 FQDESV (reference sequence). The CDR3: CASSLGRTGRETQYF. CDR3 bases: TGTGCCAGCAGCTTAGGACGGACAGGGCGAGAGACCCAGTACTTC.